These 12 T cell receptor beta chains originate from one sample sequenced in a study of T cells in Graves' hyperthyroidism and ophthalmopathy. Amplified regions were TCR beta CDR3 sequences from RNA transcripts. The HTBI primer set was used in a first-round RT-PCR of the TCR CDR3. In TCRdb, the multiplex PCR reads were re-called with MiXCR into one record per CDR3 protein. The sample shows about 330,000 distinct CDR3 sequences, 12% to 15% of them seen only once. Sequenced input: blood. The receptors stem from a woman aged 40 to 50 with Graves' ophthalmopathy.

The table lists this clonotype with many counts. The chain combines TRBV9 with TRBJ2-1; tentative D call: TRBD1 (6 bases). V lost 5 bases, J lost 4 bases, and 10 bases lay in between. This CDR3 spans 13 amino acids. Germline V gives CDR1 SGDLS, CDR2 YYNGEE. CDR3 loop: CASSEGQYNEQFF. CDR3 nucleotides: TGTGCCAGCAGTGAGGGACAATACAATGAGCAGTTCTTC.

This clonotype was seen at least ten times. This chain connects TRBV6-1 to TRBJ2-7; no clear D. CDR1 is MNHNS, CDR2 SASEGT, per germline. The V gene lost 5 bases and the J gene lost 2 bases, with 10 bases spanning the gap. The CDR3 covers 13 residues. The CDR3 loop is CASSTDGAYEQYF. The CDR3 DNA follows: TGTGCCAGCAGTACGGACGGAGCCTACGAGCAGTACTTC.

At least ten counts were recorded for this clonotype. The V gene is TRBV6-1, the J gene TRBJ1-2, with a tentative D call TRBD1 (5 bases). CDR1 is MNHNS and CDR2 is SASEGT in the germline V gene. V dropped 7 bases and J dropped 8 bases, with 14 bases sitting between them. This CDR3 contains 12 residues. CDR3 coding DNA: TGTGCCAGCACCTCTCTTCGGACAGGCTACACCTTC. This encodes CASTSLRTGYTF.

This clonotype was recorded at least ten times. The V gene is TRBV28, the J gene TRBJ2-5; either TRBD1 or TRBD2 may supply D (6 bases each). The CDR3 is made up of 12 amino acids. Germline V gene data show CDR1 as MDHEN and CDR2 as SYDVKM. Trimming removed 4 bases from V and 7 bases from J, with 10 bases in between. CDR3 sequence reads: CASSSGAGTQYF. The CDR3 DNA sequence: TGTGCCAGCAGTTCGGGGGCTGGGACCCAGTACTTC.

This clonotype was seen at least ten times. The chain employs TRBV10-1 and TRBJ1-2; no firm D call. The CDR3 spans 12 residues. The germline gives CDR1 WNHNN, CDR2 SYGVQD (reference sequence). Trimming shortened V by 3 bases and J by 4 bases, and 6 bases separated the two germline ends. CDR3 loop: CASSEGSYGYTF. CDR3 DNA sequence: TGCGCCAGCAGTGAAGGGAGCTATGGCTACACCTTC.

This clonotype was counted ten times or more. This chain links TRBV27 with TRBJ2-2, with D possibly being TRBD2 (5 bases). Trimming left V 2 bases short and J 2 bases short, with 12 bases between. The CDR3 contains 16 residues. The germline V gene encodes CDR1 MNHEY and CDR2 SMNVEV (reference sequence). CDR3 sequence reads: CASSLAPDYNTGELFF. CDR3 nucleotides: TGTGCCAGCAGTTTAGCTCCTGACTATAACACCGGGGAGCTGTTTTTT.

This clonotype was found many times. V usage is TRBV20-1 and J usage is TRBJ2-7, with D tentatively TRBD2 (5 bases). The CDR3 sequence is 13 residues long. CDR1 and CDR2 from the germline V gene are DFQATT and SNEGSKA (reference sequence). V was clipped by 6 bases and J by 7 bases, with 19 bases between them. The CDR3 DNA follows: TGCAGTGCCCAAGGAGGCCCTTATCGGGAGCAGTACTTC. Amino acid sequence: CSAQGGPYREQYF.

This chain connects TRBV9 to TRBJ2-7; D might be TRBD1 (6 bases). The CDR3 has 14 residues. Trimming pared 1 base from V and 4 bases from J, leaving 12 bases between. The germline V gene has CDR1 SGDLS and CDR2 YYNGEE. CDR3 residues: CASSVSSGQYEQYF. The CDR3 DNA reads as TGTGCCAGCAGCGTATCAAGCGGACAGTACGAGCAGTACTTC. Looking up the rest from reference TRBV9 and TRBJ2-7 gives the full variable domain: DSGVTQTPKHLITATGQRVTLRCSPRSGDLSVYWYQQSLDQGLQFLIQYYNGEERAKGNILERFSAQQFPDLHSELNLSSLELGDSALYFCASSVSSGQYEQYFGPGTRLTVT.

This clonotype was detected ten times or more. CDR3 DNA sequence: TGTGCCAGCACCACGCGTTTCAGGGCGAACACCGGGGAGCTGTTTTTT. This translates into CASTTRFRANTGELFF. The V call is TRBV5-6, the J call TRBJ2-2, with a possible D match to TRBD1 (5 bases). The germline V and J ends were trimmed by 6 bases and 0 bases, with 15 bases remaining between them. The CDR3 length is 16 residues. The V gene's germline CDR1 is SGHDT and CDR2 YYEEEE. Using reference TRBV5-6 and TRBJ2-2 for the parts outside the CDR3, the full variable domain is DAGVTQSPTHLIKTRGQQVTLRCSPKSGHDTVSWYQQALGQGPQFIFQYYEEEERQRGNFPDRFSGHQFPNYSSELNVNALLLGDSALYLCASTTRFRANTGELFFGEGSRLTVL.

Ten or more counts support this clonotype. The chain combines TRBV7-2 with TRBJ2-2, with D tentatively TRBD1 or TRBD2 (6 bases each). V lost 1 base to trimming and J lost 6 bases, with 15 bases between them. The length of the CDR3 is 16 residues. The germline gives CDR1 SGHTA, CDR2 FQGNSA. The CDR3: CASSLGDGGRAGELFF. CDR3 DNA: TGTGCCAGCAGCTTAGGGGACGGGGGCAGGGCCGGGGAGCTGTTTTTT.

This clonotype was counted between two and nine times. This chain joins TRBV10-2 and TRBJ1-3; D is unclear. Per germline, CDR1 WSHSY and CDR2 SAAADI. The CDR3 is 15 residues long. The ends were cut back, 2 bases at V and 0 bases at J, with 8 bases in the middle. The CDR3 spells CASSEGGNSGNTIYF. The CDR3 DNA follows: TGCGCCAGCAGTGAGGGTGGGAACTCTGGAAACACCATATATTTT.

This clonotype was seen at least ten times. The chain is built from TRBV10-3 and TRBJ2-3, with D perhaps matching TRBD2 (6 bases). Germline V gene sequence: CDR1 ENHRY, CDR2 SYGVKD. Between the trimmed V and J ends, which lost 3 bases and 0 bases, there was a span of 16 bases. The CDR3 spans 17 residues. In DNA form, the CDR3 reads TGTGCCATCAGTGATAACAAGGACGGGACTAGCACAGATACGCAGTATTTT. Its protein product is CAISDNKDGTSTDTQYF.